The source of this T cell receptor beta chain is a study of blood T cell repertoires in COVID-19 (dated by TCRdb to 2018 to 2021). About the study as a whole: Samples covering the acute and convalescent phases of COVID-19 were provided by collaborators in the United States, Italy and Spain. Samples came from the ongoing ImmuneRACE study (first 160 participants) plus 1,254 subjects from 6 global collaborators. Subjects who had been exposed to COVID-19, were actively infected with it, or had recovered from it provided the deeply sampled blood TCRbeta repertoires that made up the dataset. A freely available public database, intended as a resource for researchers studying the immune response to SARS-CoV-2, is where the repertoires were released. Where HLA class I and class II types were available, the types were taken from metadata supplied by the sample provider, not from assay-based typing. The prospective study material was composed of cDNA or gDNA derived from T cells, B-cell-depleted T cells, or PBMCs. The sample metadata nearly always contained a de-identified subject ID, COVID-19 status, age in years and sex. Results and caveats for the whole study, not just this receptor: How much clinical and demographic metadata was included differed by source and by participant, and the metadata was provided uncurated.

TCRbeta CDR3 regions were amplified from genomic DNA using the immunoSEQ Assay, a bias-controlled multiplex PCR. As for the original processing: Within the assay, amplification of reference gene primers was used to estimate how many nucleated cells each sample contained. Sequence reads were collapsed and filtered to measure the absolute abundance of every unique TCRbeta CDR3 rearrangement. For each sample, productive Simpson clonality was calculated as the square root of Simpson's diversity index over productive rearrangements. The clones in this table, taken by TCRdb from immuneACCESS, are in-frame only. Not every clone is retained; where verified, under half of the shortfall comes from an unresolved V gene, and the cause of the rest is unknown. V, J and clone size were drawn from that table, and D and trimming were deduced from the DNA. A total of more than 110,000 clones appear in this sample, around 80% of them only once. 3% to 4.5% of the sample is in the top ten clones.

Worth noting for this clone: Its antigen is still unknown. Base quality data are lacking; no much larger clone is found one base away.

Whole blood was collected in K2EDTA tubes by collaborating institutions according to the institutions' own protocols. For TCRbeta analysis, collaborators shipped samples as frozen whole blood, isolated PBMCs, or DNA extracted from either of those sample types. From a lookup of the germline V gene, CDR1 and CDR2 are SGHTA and FQGNSA. Measured from the cysteine to the phenylalanine, the CDR3 is 15 residues long. Just the 45-base CDR3 DNA is kept, in frame starting at base 1. V and J are truncated by 4 bases and 5 bases respectively, leaving an intervening sequence of 17 bases. Recombination connected TRBV7-2 to TRBJ1-2, with TRBD1 tentatively as D gene (5 bases match). This clonotype originated in a man in his fifties or sixties with acute or convalescent COVID-19. The sample consisted of peripheral blood. The bases are TGTGCCAGCAGCTCGGGGGGAGGACACCCATATGGCTACACCTTC. The translation is CASSSGGGHPYGYTF.